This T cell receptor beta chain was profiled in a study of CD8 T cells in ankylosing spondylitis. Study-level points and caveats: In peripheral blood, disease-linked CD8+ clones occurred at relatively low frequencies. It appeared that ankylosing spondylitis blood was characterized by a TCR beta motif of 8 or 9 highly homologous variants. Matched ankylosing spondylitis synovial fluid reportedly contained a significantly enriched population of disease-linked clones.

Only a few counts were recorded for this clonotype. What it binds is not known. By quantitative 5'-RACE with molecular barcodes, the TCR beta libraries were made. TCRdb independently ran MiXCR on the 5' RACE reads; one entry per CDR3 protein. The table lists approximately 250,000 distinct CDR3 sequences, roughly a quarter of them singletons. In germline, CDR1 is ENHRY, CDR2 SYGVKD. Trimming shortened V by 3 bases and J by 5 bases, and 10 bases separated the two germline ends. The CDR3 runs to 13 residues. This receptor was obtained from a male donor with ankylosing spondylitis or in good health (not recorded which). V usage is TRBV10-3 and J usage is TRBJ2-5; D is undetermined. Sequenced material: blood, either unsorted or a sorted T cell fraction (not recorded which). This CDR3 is CAISDGTSETQYF. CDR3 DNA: TGTGCCATCAGTGACGGTACCTCGGAGACCCAGTACTTC.